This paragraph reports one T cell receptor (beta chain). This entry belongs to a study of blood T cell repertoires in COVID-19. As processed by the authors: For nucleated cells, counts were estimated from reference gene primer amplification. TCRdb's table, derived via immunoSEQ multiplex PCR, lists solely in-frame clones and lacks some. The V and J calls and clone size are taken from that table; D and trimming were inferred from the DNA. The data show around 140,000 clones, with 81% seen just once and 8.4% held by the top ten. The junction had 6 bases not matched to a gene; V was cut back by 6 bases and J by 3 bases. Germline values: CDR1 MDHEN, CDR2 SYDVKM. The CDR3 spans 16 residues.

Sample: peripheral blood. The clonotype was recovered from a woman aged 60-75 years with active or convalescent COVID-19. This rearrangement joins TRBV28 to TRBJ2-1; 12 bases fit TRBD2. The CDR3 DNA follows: TGTGCCAGCAGCCCGGGACTAGCGGGCCTCTACAATGAGCAGTTCTTC. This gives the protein CASSPGLAGLYNEQFF.